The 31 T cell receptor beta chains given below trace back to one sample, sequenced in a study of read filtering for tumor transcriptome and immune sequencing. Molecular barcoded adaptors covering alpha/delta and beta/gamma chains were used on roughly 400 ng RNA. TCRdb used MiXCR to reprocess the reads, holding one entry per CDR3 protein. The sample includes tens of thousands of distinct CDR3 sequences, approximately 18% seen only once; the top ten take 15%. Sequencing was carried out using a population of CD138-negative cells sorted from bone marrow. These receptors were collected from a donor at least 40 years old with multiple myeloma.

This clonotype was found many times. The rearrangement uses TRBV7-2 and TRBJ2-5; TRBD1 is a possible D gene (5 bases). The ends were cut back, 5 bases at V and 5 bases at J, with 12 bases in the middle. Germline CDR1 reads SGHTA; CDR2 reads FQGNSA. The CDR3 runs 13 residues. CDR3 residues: CASSPRDTETQYF. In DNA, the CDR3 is TGTGCCAGCAGCCCCAGGGATACGGAGACCCAGTACTTC.

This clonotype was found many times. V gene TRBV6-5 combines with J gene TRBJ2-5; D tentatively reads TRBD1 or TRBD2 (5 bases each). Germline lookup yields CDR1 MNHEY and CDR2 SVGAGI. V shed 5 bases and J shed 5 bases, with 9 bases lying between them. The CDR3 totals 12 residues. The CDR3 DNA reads TGTGCCAGCAGTCCGGGGCTGGAGACCCAGTACTTC. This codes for CASSPGLETQYF.

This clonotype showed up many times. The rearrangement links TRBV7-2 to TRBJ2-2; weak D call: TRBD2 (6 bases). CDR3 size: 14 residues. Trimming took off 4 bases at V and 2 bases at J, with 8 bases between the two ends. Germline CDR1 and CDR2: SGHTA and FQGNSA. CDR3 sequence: CASSSGGNTGELFF. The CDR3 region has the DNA TGTGCCAGCAGCTCCGGGGGTAACACCGGGGAGCTGTTTTTT.

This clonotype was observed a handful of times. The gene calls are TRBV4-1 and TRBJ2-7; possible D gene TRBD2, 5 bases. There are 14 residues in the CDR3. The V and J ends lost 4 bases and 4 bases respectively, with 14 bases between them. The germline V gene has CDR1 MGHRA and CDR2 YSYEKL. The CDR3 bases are TGCGCCAGCAGCCTGAGGGATTCCATGTACGAGCAGTACTTC. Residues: CASSLRDSMYEQYF.

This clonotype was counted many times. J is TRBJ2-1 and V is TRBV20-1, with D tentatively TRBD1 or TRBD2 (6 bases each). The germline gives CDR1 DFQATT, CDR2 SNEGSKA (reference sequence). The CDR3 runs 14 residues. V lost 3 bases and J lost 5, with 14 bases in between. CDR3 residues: CSASSPGGHNEQFF. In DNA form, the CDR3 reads TGCAGTGCTAGCTCCCCTGGGGGGCACAATGAGCAGTTCTTC.

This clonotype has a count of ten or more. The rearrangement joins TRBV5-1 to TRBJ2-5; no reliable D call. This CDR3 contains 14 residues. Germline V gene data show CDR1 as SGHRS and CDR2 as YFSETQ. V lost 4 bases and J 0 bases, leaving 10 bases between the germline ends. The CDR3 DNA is TGCGCCAGCAGCCCCGGGCAGTACCAAGAGACCCAGTACTTC. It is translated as CASSPGQYQETQYF.

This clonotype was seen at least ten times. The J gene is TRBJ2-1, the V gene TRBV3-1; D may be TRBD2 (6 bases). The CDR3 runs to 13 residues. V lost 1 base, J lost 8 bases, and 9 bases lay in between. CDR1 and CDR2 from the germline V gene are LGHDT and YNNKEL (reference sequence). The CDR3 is CASSQGGTYEQFF. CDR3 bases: TGTGCCAGCAGCCAAGGAGGGACTTATGAGCAGTTCTTC.

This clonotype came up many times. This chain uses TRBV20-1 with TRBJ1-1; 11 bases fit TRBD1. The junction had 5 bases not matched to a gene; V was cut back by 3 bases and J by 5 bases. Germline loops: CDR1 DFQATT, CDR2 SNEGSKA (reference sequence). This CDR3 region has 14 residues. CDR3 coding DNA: TGCAGTGCTAGGGACAGGGGGCGGGGGACTGAAGCTTTCTTT. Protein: CSARDRGRGTEAFF.

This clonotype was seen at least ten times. In nucleotides, the CDR3 is TGTGCCAGCAGCTTCGGGACTCGCAGCTCCTACGAGCAGTACTTC. It yields the protein CASSFGTRSSYEQYF. The V call is TRBV13, the J call TRBJ2-7, with a tentative D call TRBD2 (6 bases). The CDR3 length is 15 residues. Germline lookup yields CDR1 PRHDT and CDR2 FYEKMQ (reference sequence). V lost 3 bases to trimming and J lost 0 bases, with 12 bases between them.

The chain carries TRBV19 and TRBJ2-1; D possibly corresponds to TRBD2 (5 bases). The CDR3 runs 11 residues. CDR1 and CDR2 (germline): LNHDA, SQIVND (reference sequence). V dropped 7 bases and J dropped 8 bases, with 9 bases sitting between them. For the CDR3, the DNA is TGTGCCAGTACGAACGGGGATGAGCAGTTCTTC. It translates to CASTNGDEQFF.

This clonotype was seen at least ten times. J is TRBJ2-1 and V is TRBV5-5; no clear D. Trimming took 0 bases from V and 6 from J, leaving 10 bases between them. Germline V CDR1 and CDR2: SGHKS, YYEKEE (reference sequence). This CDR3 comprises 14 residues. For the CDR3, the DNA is TGTGCCAGCAGCTTGGCCGGGCCCTCCAATGAGCAGTTCTTC. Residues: CASSLAGPSNEQFF. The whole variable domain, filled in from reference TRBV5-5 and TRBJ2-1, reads DAGVTQSPTHLIKTRGQQVTLRCSPISGHKSVSWYQQVLGQGPQFIFQYYEKEERGRGNFPDRFSARQFPNYSSELNVNALLLGDSALYLCASSLAGPSNEQFFGPGTRLTVL.

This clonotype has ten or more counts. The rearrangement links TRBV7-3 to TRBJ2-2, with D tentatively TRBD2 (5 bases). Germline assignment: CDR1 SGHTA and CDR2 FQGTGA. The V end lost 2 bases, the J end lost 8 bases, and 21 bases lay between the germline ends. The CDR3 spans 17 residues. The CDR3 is CASSLLALGQASGELFF. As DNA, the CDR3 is TGTGCCAGCAGCTTATTAGCGTTGGGCCAGGCGTCAGGGGAGCTGTTTTTT.

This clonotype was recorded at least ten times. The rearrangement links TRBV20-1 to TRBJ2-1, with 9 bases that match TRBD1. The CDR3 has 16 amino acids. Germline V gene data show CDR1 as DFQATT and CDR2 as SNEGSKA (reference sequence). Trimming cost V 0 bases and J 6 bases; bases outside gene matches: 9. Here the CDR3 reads CSARDGRTGVINEQFF. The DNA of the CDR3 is TGCAGTGCTAGAGATGGGCGGACAGGGGTGATCAATGAGCAGTTCTTC.

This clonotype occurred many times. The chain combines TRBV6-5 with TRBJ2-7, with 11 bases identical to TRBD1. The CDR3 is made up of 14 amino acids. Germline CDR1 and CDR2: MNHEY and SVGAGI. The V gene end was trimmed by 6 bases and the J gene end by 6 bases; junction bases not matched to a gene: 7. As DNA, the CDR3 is TGTGCCAGCAGCGTAGGACAGGGGGCTTTCGAGCAGTACTTC. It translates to CASSVGQGAFEQYF.

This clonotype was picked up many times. CDR3 sequence reads: CATSEGTVGQPQHF. CDR3 bases: TGTGCCACCAGTGAAGGGACTGTAGGTCAGCCCCAGCATTTT. The chain uses TRBV24-1 and TRBJ1-5, with D possibly TRBD1 on 5 matching bases. The CDR3 length is 14 residues. Trimming took off 4 bases at V and 6 bases at J, with 12 bases between the two ends. Per germline, CDR1 KGHDR and CDR2 SFDVKD.

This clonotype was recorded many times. CDR3 residues: CASSLEAGIEAFF. CDR3 DNA: TGCGCCAGCAGCTTGGAGGCAGGGATTGAAGCTTTCTTT. This chain joins TRBV5-1 and TRBJ1-1, with D possibly TRBD1 on 5 matching bases. V was clipped by 0 bases and J by 7 bases, with 10 bases between them. The CDR3 is 13 residues long. The germline CDR1 and CDR2 sequences are SGHRS and YFSETQ. The variable domain in full, completed from reference TRBV5-1 and TRBJ1-1, reads KAGVTQTPRYLIKTRGQQVTLSCSPISGHRSVSWYQQTPGQGLQFLFEYFSETQRNKGNFPGRFSGRQFSNSRSEMNVSTLELGDSALYLCASSLEAGIEAFFGQGTRLTVV.

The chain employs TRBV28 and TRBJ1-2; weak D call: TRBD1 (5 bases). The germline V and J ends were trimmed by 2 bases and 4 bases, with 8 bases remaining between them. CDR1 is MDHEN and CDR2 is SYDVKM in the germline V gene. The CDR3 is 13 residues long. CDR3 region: CASSLGGSYGYTF. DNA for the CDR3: TGTGCCAGCAGTTTAGGGGGGAGCTATGGCTACACCTTC.

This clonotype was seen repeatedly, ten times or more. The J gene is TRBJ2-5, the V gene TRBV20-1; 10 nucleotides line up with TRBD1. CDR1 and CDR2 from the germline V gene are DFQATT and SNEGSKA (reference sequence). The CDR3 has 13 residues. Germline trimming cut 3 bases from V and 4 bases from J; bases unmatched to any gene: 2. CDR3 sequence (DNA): TGCAGTGCTAGGGACAGGGGGAGAGAGACCCAGTACTTC. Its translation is CSARDRGRETQYF.

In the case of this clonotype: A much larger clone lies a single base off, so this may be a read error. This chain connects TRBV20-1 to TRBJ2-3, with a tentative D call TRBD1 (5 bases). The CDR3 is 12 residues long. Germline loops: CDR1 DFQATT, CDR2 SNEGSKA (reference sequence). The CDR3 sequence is CSGVGRGDTQSF. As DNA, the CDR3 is TGCAGTGGAGTGGGGCGTGGAGATACGCAGTCTTTT.

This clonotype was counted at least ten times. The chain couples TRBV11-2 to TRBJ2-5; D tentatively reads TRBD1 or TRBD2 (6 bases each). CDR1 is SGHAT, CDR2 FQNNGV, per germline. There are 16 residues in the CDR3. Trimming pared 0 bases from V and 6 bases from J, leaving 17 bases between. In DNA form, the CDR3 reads TGTGCCAGCAGCTTAGATTTGGGCCGGGGGCTTAAGACCCAGTACTTC. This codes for CASSLDLGRGLKTQYF. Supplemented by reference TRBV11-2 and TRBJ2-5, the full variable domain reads EAGVAQSPRYKIIEKRQSVAFWCNPISGHATLYWYQQILGQGPKLLIQFQNNGVVDDSQLPKDRFSAERLKGVDSTLKIQPAKLEDSAVYLCASSLDLGRGLKTQYFGPGTRLLVL.

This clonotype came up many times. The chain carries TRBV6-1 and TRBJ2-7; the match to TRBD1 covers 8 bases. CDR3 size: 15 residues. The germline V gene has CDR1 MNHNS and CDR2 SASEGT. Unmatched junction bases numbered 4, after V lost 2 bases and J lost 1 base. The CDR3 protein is CASSEQGARSYEQYF. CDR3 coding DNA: TGTGCCAGCAGTGAACAGGGGGCCAGATCCTACGAGCAGTACTTC.

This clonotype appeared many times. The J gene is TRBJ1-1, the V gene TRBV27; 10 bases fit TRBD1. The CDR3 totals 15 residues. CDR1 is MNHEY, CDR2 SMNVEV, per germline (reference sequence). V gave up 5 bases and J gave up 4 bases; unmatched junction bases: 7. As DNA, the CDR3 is TGTGCCAGCAGTAAGAACCGGGACAGGGGCACTGAAGCTTTCTTT. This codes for CASSKNRDRGTEAFF.

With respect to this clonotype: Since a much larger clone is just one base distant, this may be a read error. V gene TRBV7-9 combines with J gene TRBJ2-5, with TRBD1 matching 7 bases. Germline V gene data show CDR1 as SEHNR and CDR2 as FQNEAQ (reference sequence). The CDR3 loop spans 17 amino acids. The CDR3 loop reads CASSLGNRGGAQEAQYF. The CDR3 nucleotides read TGTGCCAGCAGCTTAGGAAACAGGGGTGGAGCCCAAGAGGCCCAGTACTTC.

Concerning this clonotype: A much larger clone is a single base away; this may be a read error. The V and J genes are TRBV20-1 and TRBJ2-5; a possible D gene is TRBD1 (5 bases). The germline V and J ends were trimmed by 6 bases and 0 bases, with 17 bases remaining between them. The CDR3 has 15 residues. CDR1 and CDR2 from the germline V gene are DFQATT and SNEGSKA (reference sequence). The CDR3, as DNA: TGCAGTGCCGAAGGGGCCAGGGTCCACCAAGAGACCCAGTACTTC. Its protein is CSAEGARVHQETQYF.

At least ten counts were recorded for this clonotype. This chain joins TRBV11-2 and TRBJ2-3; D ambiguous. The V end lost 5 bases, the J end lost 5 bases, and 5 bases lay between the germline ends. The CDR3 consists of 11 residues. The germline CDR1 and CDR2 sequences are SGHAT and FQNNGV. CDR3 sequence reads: CASSPQDTQYF. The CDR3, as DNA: TGTGCCAGCAGCCCCCAAGATACGCAGTATTTT.

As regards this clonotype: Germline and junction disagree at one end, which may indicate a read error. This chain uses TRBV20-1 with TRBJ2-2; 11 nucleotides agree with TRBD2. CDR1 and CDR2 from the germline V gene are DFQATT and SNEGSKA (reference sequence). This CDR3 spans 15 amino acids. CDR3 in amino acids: CSAGSLAGGAGEPFF. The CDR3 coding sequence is TGCAGTGCTGGAAGCCTAGCGGGAGGAGCCGGGGAGCCGTTTTTT.

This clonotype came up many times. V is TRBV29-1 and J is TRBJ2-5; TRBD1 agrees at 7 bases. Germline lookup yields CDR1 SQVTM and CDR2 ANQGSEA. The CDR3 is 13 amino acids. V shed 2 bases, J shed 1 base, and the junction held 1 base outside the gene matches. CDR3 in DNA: TGCAGCGTTGAACGGGACAGCCAAGAGACCCAGTACTTC. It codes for CSVERDSQETQYF.

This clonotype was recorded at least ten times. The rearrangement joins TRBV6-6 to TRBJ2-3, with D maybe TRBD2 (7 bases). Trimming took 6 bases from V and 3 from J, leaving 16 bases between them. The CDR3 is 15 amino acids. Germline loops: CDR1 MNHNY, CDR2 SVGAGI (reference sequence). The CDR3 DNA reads TGTGCCAGCAGCCTGGGGGGCGGGAGAACAGATACGCAGTATTTT. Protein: CASSLGGGRTDTQYF.

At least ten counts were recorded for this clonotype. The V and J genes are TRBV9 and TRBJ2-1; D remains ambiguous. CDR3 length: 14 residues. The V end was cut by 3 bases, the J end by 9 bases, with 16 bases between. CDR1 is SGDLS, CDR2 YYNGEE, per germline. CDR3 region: CASSAGVFMGEQFF. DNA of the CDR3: TGTGCCAGCAGCGCGGGCGTGTTCATGGGTGAGCAGTTCTTC.

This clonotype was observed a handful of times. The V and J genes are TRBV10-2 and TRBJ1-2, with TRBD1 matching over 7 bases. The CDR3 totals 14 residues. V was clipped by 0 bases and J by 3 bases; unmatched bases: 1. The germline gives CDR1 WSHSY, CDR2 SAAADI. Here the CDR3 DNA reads TGCGCCAGCAGTGAGTCGGGACAGTACTATGGCTACACCTTC. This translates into CASSESGQYYGYTF.

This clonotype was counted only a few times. The CDR3 spells CSIGQGANEQFF. CDR3 DNA: TGCAGCATTGGACAGGGGGCGAATGAGCAGTTCTTC. This chain joins TRBV29-1 and TRBJ2-1; 11 positions agree with TRBD1. This CDR3 comprises 12 residues. Germline CDR1 is SQVTM and CDR2 is ANQGSEA. V gave up 8 bases and J gave up 7 bases; unmatched junction bases: 4.